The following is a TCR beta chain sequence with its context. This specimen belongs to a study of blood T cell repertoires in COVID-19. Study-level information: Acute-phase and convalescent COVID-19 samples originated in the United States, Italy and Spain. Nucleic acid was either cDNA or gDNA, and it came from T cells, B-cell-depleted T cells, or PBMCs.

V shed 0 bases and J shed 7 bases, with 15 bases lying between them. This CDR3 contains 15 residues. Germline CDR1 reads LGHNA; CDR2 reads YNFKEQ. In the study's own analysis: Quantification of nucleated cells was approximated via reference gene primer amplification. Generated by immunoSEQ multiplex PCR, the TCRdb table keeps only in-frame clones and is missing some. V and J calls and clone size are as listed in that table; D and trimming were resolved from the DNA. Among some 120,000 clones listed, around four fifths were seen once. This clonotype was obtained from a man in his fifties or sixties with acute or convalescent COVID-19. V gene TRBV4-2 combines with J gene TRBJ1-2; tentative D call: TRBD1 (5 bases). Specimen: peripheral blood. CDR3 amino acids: CASSQDMGGTGGYTF. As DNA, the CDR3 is TGTGCCAGCAGCCAAGATATGGGGGGGACGGGTGGCTACACCTTC.